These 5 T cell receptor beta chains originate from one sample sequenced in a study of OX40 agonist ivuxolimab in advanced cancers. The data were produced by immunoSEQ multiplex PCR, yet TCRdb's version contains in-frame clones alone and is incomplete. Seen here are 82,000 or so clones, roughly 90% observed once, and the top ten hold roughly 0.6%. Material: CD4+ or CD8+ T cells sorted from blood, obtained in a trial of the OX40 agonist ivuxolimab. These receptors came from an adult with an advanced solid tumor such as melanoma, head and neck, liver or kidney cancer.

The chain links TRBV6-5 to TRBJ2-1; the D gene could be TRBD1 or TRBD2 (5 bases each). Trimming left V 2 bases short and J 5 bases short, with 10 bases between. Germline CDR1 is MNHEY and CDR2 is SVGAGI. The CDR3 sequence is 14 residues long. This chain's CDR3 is CASSYVQGDNEQFF. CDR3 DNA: TGTGCCAGCAGTTACGTCCAGGGAGACAATGAGCAGTTCTTC.

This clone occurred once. CDR3 sequence: CTEDRVMGNTEAFF. CDR3 bases: TGCACCGAAGACAGGGTCATGGGGAACACTGAAGCTTTCTTT. The chain is built from TRBV1 and TRBJ1-1; TRBD1 is the table's D call and was not checked against the DNA. TRBV1 is deemed a pseudogene. The CDR3 is 14 residues long.

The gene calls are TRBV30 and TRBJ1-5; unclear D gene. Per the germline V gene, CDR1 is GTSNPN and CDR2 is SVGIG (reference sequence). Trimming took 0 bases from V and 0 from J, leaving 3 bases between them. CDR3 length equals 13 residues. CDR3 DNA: TGTGCCTGGAGTGTGGATAGCAATCAGCCCCAGCATTTT. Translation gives CAWSVDSNQPQHF. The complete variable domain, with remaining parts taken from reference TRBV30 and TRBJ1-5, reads SQTIHQWPATLVQPVGSPLSLECTVEGTSNPNLYWYRQAAGRGLQLLFYSVGIGQISSEVPQNLSASRPQDRQFILSSKKLLLSDSGFYLCAWSVDSNQPQHFGDGTRLSIL.

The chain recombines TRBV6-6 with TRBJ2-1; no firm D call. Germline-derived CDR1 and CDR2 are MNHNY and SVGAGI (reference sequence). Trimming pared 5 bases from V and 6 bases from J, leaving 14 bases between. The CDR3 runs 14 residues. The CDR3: CASSHAQQVNEQFF. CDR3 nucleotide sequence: TGTGCCAGCAGTCACGCCCAACAAGTCAATGAGCAGTTCTTC.

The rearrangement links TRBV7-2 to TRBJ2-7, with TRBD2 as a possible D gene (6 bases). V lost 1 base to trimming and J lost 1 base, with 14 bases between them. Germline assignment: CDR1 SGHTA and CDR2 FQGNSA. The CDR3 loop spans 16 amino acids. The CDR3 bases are TGTGCCAGCAGCTTAGGTGTGGGAGGCCGTTCCTACGAGCAGTACTTC. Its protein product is CASSLGVGGRSYEQYF. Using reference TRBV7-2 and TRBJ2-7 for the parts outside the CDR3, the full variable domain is GAGVSQSPSNKVTEKGKDVELRCDPISGHTALYWYRQSLGQGLEFLIYFQGNSAPDKSGLPSDRFSAERTGGSVSTLTIQRTQQEDSAVYLCASSLGVGGRSYEQYFGPGTRLTVT.